The present T cell receptor (beta chain) was sequenced within a study of blood T cell repertoires in COVID-19 (dated by TCRdb to 2020 to 2021). With regard to the full study: Samples covering the acute and convalescent phases of COVID-19 were provided by collaborators in the United States, Italy and Spain. Deeply sampled blood TCRbeta repertoires from subjects exposed to, actively infected with, or recovered from COVID-19 were included in the dataset. Samples came from the ongoing ImmuneRACE study (first 160 participants) plus 1,254 subjects from 6 global collaborators. Where available, HLA class I and class II types were obtained from metadata supplied by the sample provider rather than from assay-based typing. The prospective study material was composed of cDNA or gDNA derived from T cells, B-cell-depleted T cells, or PBMCs. Nearly every sample came with metadata listing a de-identified subject ID, COVID-19 status, age in years and sex. A freely available public database, intended as a resource for researchers studying the immune response to SARS-CoV-2, is where the repertoires were released. Study-level results and caveats: The amount of clinical and demographic metadata varied by source and participant and was provided uncurated.

TCRbeta CDR3 regions were amplified from genomic DNA by means of the immunoSEQ Assay, a bias-controlled multiplex PCR. In the authors' own workflow: The number of nucleated cells in each sample was estimated by amplification of reference gene primers within the assay. Sequence reads were collapsed and filtered to measure the absolute abundance of every unique TCRbeta CDR3 rearrangement. Productive Simpson clonality was computed per sample as the square root of Simpson's diversity index over productive rearrangements. Entries here come from immuneACCESS through TCRdb and include only in-frame sequences with V and J called. Some clones fail to appear in such tables; in the studies checked, an unresolved V gene covers under half of the shortfall, and the cause of the remainder is unknown. V, J and clone size were drawn from that table, and D and trimming were deduced from the DNA. Within this sample are approximately 350,000 clones, with roughly nine tenths of them counted one time only. The ten largest clones represent less than 3.5% of the sample.

As for this clone: Its antigen has not been determined. Within one base of it there is no much larger clone, and no base qualities were kept.

One collaborating source in Seattle enrolled patients while the patients were actively infected and followed the patients over time throughout the course of disease. The collaborating institutions used their own protocols to collect whole blood in K2EDTA tubes. For TCRbeta analysis, collaborator samples were shipped as frozen whole blood, as isolated PBMCs, or as DNA extracted from either sample type. Counted from cysteine to phenylalanine, this CDR3 has 15 amino acids. This entry keeps only the CDR3 DNA: 45 bases, framed from base 1. This receptor was identified in a woman between 25 and 40 years old with COVID-19, enrolled during active disease. Sequenced: peripheral blood. The chain uses TRBV21-1 and TRBJ2-5; TRBD2 is the table's D call and was not checked against the DNA. TRBV21-1 is assigned pseudogene status. For the CDR3, the sequence is CASSKRGGDTETQYF. The DNA sequence is as follows: TGTGCCAGCAGCAAAAGGGGGGGGGACACAGAGACCCAGTACTTC.